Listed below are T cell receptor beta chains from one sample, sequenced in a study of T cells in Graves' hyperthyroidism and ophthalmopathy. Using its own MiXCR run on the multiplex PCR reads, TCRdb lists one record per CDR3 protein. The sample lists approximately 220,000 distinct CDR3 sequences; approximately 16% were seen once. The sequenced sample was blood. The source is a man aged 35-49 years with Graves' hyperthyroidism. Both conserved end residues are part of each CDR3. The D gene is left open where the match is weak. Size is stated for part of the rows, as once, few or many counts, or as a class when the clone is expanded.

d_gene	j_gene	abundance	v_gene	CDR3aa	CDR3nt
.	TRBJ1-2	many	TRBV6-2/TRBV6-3	CASSPRLYGYTF	TGTGCCAGCAGTCCAAGACTCTATGGCTACACCTTC
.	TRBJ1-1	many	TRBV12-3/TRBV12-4	CASSSGIVTEAFF	TGTGCCAGCAGTTCGGGGATCGTCACTGAAGCTTTCTTT
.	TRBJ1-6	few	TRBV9	CASSADDQISPLHF	TGTGCCAGCAGCGCGGACGATCAGATTTCACCCCTCCACTTT
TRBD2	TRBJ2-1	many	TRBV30	CAWSVQRGGSGNEQFF	TGTGCCTGGAGTGTCCAGCGGGGGGGAAGTGGCAATGAGCAGTTCTTC
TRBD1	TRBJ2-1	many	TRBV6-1	CASSAPRQGNNEQFF	TGTGCCAGCAGTGCACCACGACAGGGAAACAATGAGCAGTTCTTC
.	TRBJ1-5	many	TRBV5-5	CASSVTASNQPQHF	TGTGCCAGCAGCGTGACAGCAAGCAATCAGCCCCAGCATTTT
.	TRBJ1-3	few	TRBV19	CASSRGSSGNTIYF	TGTGCCAGCTCTAGGGGAAGCTCTGGAAACACCATATATTTT
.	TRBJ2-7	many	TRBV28	CASSDPLYEQYF	TGTGCCAGCAGCGACCCGCTCTACGAGCAGTACTTC
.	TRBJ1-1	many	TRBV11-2	CASSSTLPGRGRVFTEAFF	TGTGCCAGCAGCTCAACCCTTCCGGGGAGGGGGAGGGTGTTTACTGAAGCTTTCTTT
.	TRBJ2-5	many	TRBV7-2	CASSFLERIQETQYF	TGTGCCAGCAGCTTCCTGGAACGGATACAAGAGACCCAGTACTTC
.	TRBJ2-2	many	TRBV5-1	CASSTNTGELFF	TGCGCCAGCAGCACGAACACCGGGGAGCTGTTTTTT
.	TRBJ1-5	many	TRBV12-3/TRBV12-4	CASSFSGGNQPQHF	TGTGCCAGCAGTTTTAGTGGAGGCAATCAGCCCCAGCATTTT
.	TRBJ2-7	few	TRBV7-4	CASSPFRNWGYEQYF	TGTGCCAGCAGCCCGTTTCGAAACTGGGGCTACGAGCAGTACTTC
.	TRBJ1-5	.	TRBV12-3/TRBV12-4	CASAEDGGLPQHF	TGTGCCAGCGCGGAGGACGGGGGTTTGCCCCAGCATTTT
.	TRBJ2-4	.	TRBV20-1	CSAKLQGKNTQYF	TGCAGTGCTAAGTTGCAAGGCAAAAACACTCAGTACTTC
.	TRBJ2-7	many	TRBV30	CAWNPHSYEQYF	TGTGCCTGGAACCCCCACTCCTACGAGCAGTACTTC
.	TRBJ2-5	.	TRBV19	CASSMDGNQETQYF	TGTGCCAGTAGTATGGACGGCAACCAAGAGACCCAGTACTTC
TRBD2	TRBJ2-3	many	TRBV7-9	CASSRRGGGAADTQYF	TGTGCCAGCAGCCGCCGGGGCGGGGGGGCCGCGGATACGCAGTATTTT
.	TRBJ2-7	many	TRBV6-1	CASNRGDGSYEQYF	TGTGCCAGCAACCGAGGGGACGGCTCCTACGAGCAGTACTTC
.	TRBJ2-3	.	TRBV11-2	CASSTRRGHGIDTQYF	TGTGCCAGCAGCACCCGCCGAGGCCATGGGATTGATACGCAGTATTTT
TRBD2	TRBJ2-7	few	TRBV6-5	CASSYSGGAGYEQYF	TGTGCCAGCAGTTATAGCGGGGGGGCCGGTTACGAGCAGTACTTC
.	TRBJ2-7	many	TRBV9	CASSETGTSYEQYF	TGTGCCAGCAGCGAGACAGGTACCTCCTACGAGCAGTACTTC
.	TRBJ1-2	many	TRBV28	CASRGPLVYGYTF	TGTGCCAGCAGGGGGCCACTCGTCTATGGCTACACCTTC
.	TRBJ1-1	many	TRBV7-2	CASSFTGTAATEAFF	TGTGCCAGCAGCTTCACGGGGACCGCCGCCACTGAAGCTTTCTTT
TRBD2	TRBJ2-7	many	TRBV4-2	CASRNLGSGGTYEQYF	TGTGCCAGCAGAAACCTCGGGAGCGGGGGGACGTACGAGCAGTACTTC
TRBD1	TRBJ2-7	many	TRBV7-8	CASSLATRTGLYEQYF	TGTGCCAGCAGCTTAGCGACCCGGACAGGACTCTACGAGCAGTACTTC
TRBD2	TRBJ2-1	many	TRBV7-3	CASSPTLSSGAYNEQFF	TGTGCCAGCAGCCCCACGCTAAGCAGCGGGGCCTACAATGAGCAGTTCTTC
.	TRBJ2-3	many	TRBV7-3	CASSVGVNEVTDTQYF	TGTGCCAGCAGCGTAGGAGTTAACGAGGTCACAGATACGCAGTATTTT
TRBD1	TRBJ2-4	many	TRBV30	CAWSVQGVEDIQYF	TGTGCCTGGAGTGTACAGGGGGTGGAGGACATTCAGTACTTC
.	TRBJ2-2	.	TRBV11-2	CASKPEANTGELFF	TGTGCCAGCAAGCCGGAGGCCAACACCGGGGAGCTGTTTTTT
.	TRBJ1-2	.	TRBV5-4	CASSDRQQLHYGYTF	TGTGCCAGCAGCGATCGACAGCAACTCCACTATGGCTACACCTTC
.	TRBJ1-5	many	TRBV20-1	CSAPTGFMEYGNQPQHF	TGCAGTGCCCCGACAGGATTTATGGAATACGGCAATCAGCCCCAGCATTTT
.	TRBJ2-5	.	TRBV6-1	CASRPGGTRETQYF	TGTGCCAGCAGACCGGGCGGGACAAGAGAGACCCAGTACTTC
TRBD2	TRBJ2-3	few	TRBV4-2	CASSNSPGTSGEDTQYF	TGTGCCAGCAGTAACAGTCCCGGGACTAGCGGGGAGGATACGCAGTATTTT
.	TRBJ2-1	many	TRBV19	CASSPLQGYNEQFF	TGTGCCAGTAGTCCCCTACAGGGTTACAATGAGCAGTTCTTC
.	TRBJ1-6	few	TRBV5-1	CASSKDGLNSPLHF	TGCGCCAGCTCTAAGGACGGTCTTAATTCACCCCTCCACTTT
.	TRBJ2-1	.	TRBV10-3	CAISEGRDGYNEQFF	TGTGCCATCAGTGAGGGCAGGGATGGGTACAATGAGCAGTTCTTC
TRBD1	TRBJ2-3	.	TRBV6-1	CASRPIRDRASTDTQYF	TGTGCCAGCAGACCCATCCGGGACAGGGCTAGCACAGATACGCAGTATTTT
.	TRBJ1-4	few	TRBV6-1	CASSEGWATNEKLFF	TGTGCCAGCAGTGAAGGGTGGGCAACTAATGAAAAACTGTTTTTT
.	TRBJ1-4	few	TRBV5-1	CASSLAQDEKLFF	TGCGCCAGCAGCTTGGCTCAGGATGAAAAACTGTTTTTT
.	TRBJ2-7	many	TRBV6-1	CASSSSRVGTIYEQYF	TGTGCCAGCAGTAGCTCCCGGGTGGGGACAATCTACGAGCAGTACTTC
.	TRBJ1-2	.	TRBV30	CAWTPRGDYGYTF	TGTGCCTGGACCCCAAGGGGCGACTATGGCTACACCTTC
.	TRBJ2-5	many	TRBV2	CASSEWGAQETQYF	TGTGCCAGCAGTGAATGGGGGGCTCAAGAGACCCAGTACTTC
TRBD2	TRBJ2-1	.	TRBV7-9	CASSNSGGVNEQFF	TGTGCCAGCAGCAATAGCGGGGGGGTCAATGAGCAGTTCTTC
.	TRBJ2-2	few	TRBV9	CASSVGTDTGTGELFF	TGTGCCAGCAGCGTCGGTACGGACACAGGCACCGGGGAGCTGTTTTTT
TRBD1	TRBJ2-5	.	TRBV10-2	CASSRPGQGQTQYF	TGCGCCAGCAGTAGGCCAGGACAGGGTCAGACCCAGTACTTC
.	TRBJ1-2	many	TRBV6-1	CASTPWGEKGYTF	TGTGCCAGCACCCCCTGGGGGGAGAAGGGCTACACCTTC
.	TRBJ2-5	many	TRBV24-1	CATSEDVLSETQYF	TGTGCCACCAGTGAGGACGTCTTATCGGAGACCCAGTACTTC
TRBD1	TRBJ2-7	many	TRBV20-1	CSARSGQGYEQYF	TGCAGTGCTAGATCGGGACAGGGCTACGAGCAGTACTTC
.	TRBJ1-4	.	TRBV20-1	CSASPTTDPRREKLFF	TGCAGTGCTAGTCCGACCACGGACCCCCGTAGGGAAAAACTGTTTTTT